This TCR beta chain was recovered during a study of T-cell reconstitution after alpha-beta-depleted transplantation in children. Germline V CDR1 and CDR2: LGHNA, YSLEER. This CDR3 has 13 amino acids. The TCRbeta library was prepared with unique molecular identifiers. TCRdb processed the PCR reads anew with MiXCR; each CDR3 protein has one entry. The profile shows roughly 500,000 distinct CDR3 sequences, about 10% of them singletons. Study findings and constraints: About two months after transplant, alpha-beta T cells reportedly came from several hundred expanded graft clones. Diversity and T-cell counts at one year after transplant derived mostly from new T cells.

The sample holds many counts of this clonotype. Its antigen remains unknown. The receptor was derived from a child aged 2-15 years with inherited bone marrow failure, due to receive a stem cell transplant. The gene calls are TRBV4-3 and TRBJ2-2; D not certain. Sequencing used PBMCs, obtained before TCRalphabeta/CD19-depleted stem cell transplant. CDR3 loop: CATGGPYTGELFF. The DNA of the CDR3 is TGCGCAACCGGCGGACCTTACACCGGGGAGCTGTTTTTT.